The rows below give T cell receptor beta chains drawn from one sample of a study of blood T cell repertoires in COVID-19. Using immunoSEQ multiplex PCR, the repertoire was profiled, and TCRdb retains in-frame clones only, with some absent. The sample contains fewer than 50,000 clones, 75% to 90% of which appear only once. The sample comprised peripheral blood. The receptors shown here come from a human donor in a cohort sampled during active COVID-19. Each CDR3 is given with its conserved first and last residue. A D gene is named only where the DNA matches it firmly. The size of a clone is reported for some rows only, either as once, few or many, or as a class for expanded clones.

D gene	clone size	V gene	J gene	CDR3 DNA	CDR3 protein
.	.	TRBV6-1	TRBJ1-2	TGTGCCAGCAGTGAAAGGGGGAGGGGAGGCTACACCTTC	CASSERGRGGYTF
.	.	TRBV28	TRBJ1-2	TGTGCCAGCAGTTTTAAAGAGTATGGCTACACCTTC	CASSFKEYGYTF
.	.	TRBV5-4	TRBJ2-7	TGTGCCAGCAGCTTGACAGGGCGTCCCTACGAGCAGTACTTC	CASSLTGRPYEQYF
.	.	TRBV29-1	TRBJ1-1	TGCAGCGTTGACAGGGCAAACACTGAAGCTTTCTTT	CSVDRANTEAFF
TRBD2	.	TRBV5-1	TRBJ2-7	TGCGCCAGCAGCCTTTGGACTAGCGGGGCAAATTCCTACGAGCAGTACTTC	CASSLWTSGANSYEQYF
TRBD1	.	TRBV6-5	TRBJ2-1	TGTGCCAGCAGTTACGGCACAGGGGGATACAATGAGCAGTTCTTC	CASSYGTGGYNEQFF
TRBD1	.	TRBV5-1	TRBJ1-2	TGCGCCAGCAGCCCGGAATTGACAGGGGTGAGCGGCTACACCTTC	CASSPELTGVSGYTF
TRBD1	.	TRBV30	TRBJ2-3	TGTGCCTGGAGTGCCGTAGGGGGCCCCGGCTCAAGTCAATATTTT	CAWSAVGGPGSSQYF
.	once	TRBV19	TRBJ1-2	TGTGCCAGTAGTATCAGGGATCCGGACTATGGCTACACCTTC	CASSIRDPDYGYTF
TRBD1	once	TRBV7-2	TRBJ1-1	TGTGCCAGCAGCCCACAGGGGGCTGGCACTGAAGCTTTCTTT	CASSPQGAGTEAFF
TRBD1	.	TRBV6-6	TRBJ1-1	TGTGCCAGCAGTTACGCAGGGGGTGGCACTGAAGCTTTCTTT	CASSYAGGGTEAFF
TRBD1	.	TRBV12-5	TRBJ2-7	TGTGCTAGTGGTCTCGGGACAGGCCCCTACGAGCAGTACTTC	CASGLGTGPYEQYF
.	once	TRBV4-3	TRBJ1-5	TGCGCCAGCAGCCAAGATCCGGGTCAGCCCCAGCATTTT	CASSQDPGQPQHF
TRBD1	.	TRBV10-1	TRBJ1-1	TGCGCCAGCAGTGACGGCAGGGGGCTAAGGTCGAACACTGAAGCTTTCTTT	CASSDGRGLRSNTEAFF
.	.	TRBV4-3	TRBJ1-5	TGCGCCAGCAGCCAAGGGGAGGGAAGCAATCAGCCCCAGCATTTT	CASSQGEGSNQPQHF
.	.	TRBV25-1	TRBJ1-4	TGTGCCAGCGCGGGATGGGCGGCAACTAATGAAAAACTGTTTTTT	CASAGWAATNEKLFF
.	.	TRBV2	TRBJ2-7	TGTGCCTGCGAACTGGACAGTCGCTCCTACGAGCAGTACTTC	CACELDSRSYEQYF
TRBD2	.	TRBV7-6	TRBJ2-1	TGTGCCAGCAGCTCACCGACTAGCGGGGGCTCCTACAATGAGCAGTTCTTC	CASSSPTSGGSYNEQFF
TRBD1	.	TRBV4-1	TRBJ1-4	TGCGCCAGCAGCCAAGAGGGACAGGGATTGGGAAAACTGTTTTTT	CASSQEGQGLGKLFF
.	.	TRBV30	TRBJ2-6	TGTGCCTGGAGTGTGGAGGCCTCTGGGGCCAACGTCCTGACTTTC	CAWSVEASGANVLTF
TRBD1	.	TRBV28	TRBJ1-1	TGTGCCAGCAGTAAAAGACAGGGGGCGTTTGGGGGCCATGAAGCTTTCTTT	CASSKRQGAFGGHEAFF
TRBD1	.	TRBV10-3	TRBJ1-1	TGTGCCATCACCCCAACAAGACAGGGCAGAAACACTGAAGCTTTCTTT	CAITPTRQGRNTEAFF
.	once	TRBV11-2	TRBJ1-1	TGTGCCAGCAGCCGAATTCCCCCTCTGACAGCCCTGAACACTGAAGCTTTCTTT	CASSRIPPLTALNTEAFF
TRBD1	.	TRBV6-1	TRBJ2-7	TGTGCCAGCAGTGACCCGGGACAGGGGGCGCGCTACGAGCAGTACTTC	CASSDPGQGARYEQYF
.	.	TRBV6-2/TRBV6-3	TRBJ1-1	TGTGCCAGCAGTTACGGGGCTTTGGGGAACACTGAAGCTTTCTTT	CASSYGALGNTEAFF
.	.	TRBV7-2	TRBJ2-1	TGTGCCAGCAGCTTAGTAGGCAGGGTCGATGAGCAGTTCTTC	CASSLVGRVDEQFF
TRBD1	.	TRBV2	TRBJ1-3	TGTGCCAGCAGCTCCCCCTCGACAGGGGTGGGCGGAAACACCATATATTTT	CASSSPSTGVGGNTIYF